Listed below are T cell receptor beta chains from one sample, sequenced in a study of Ad26.COV2.S vaccination and SARS-CoV-2 variants. Clones were read by immunoSEQ multiplex PCR, and TCRdb kept only the in-frame ones, dropping some. This sample yields 360,000 or so clones, of which 70% to 90% are seen a single time; approximately 1.9% belongs to the top ten. The sequenced sample was peripheral blood, obtained in a trial of Ad26.COV2.S vaccine versus placebo. Source of these receptors: a person between 18 and 60 years old who received the Ad26.COV2.S COVID-19 vaccine or a placebo. Each CDR3 is given with its conserved first and last residue. Fields, in order: V gene, CDR3 length, clone size, J gene, CDR3 protein. Expanded clones are given a class, and other clones once, few, many or no size at all.

v_gene: TRBV6-5
len: 15
abundance: -
j_gene: TRBJ2-6
CDR3aa: CASSYPRSGANVLTF

v_gene: TRBV18
len: 17
abundance: -
j_gene: TRBJ1-1
CDR3aa: CASSPPGTSLGETEAFF

v_gene: TRBV7-9
len: 16
abundance: -
j_gene: TRBJ2-1
CDR3aa: CASSLNPRSSYNEQFF

v_gene: TRBV9
len: 14
abundance: -
j_gene: TRBJ1-5
CDR3aa: CASSVGGSNQPQHF

v_gene: TRBV30
len: 11
abundance: -
j_gene: TRBJ1-2
CDR3aa: CAWRGQGRYTF

v_gene: TRBV28
len: 13
abundance: -
j_gene: TRBJ2-7
CDR3aa: CASWSGRPLEQYF

v_gene: TRBV29-1
len: 11
abundance: -
j_gene: TRBJ2-3
CDR3aa: CSGWRSDTQYF

v_gene: TRBV6-1
len: 14
abundance: once
j_gene: TRBJ1-2
CDR3aa: CASSEPGVHYGYTF

v_gene: TRBV3-1/TRBV3-2
len: 13
abundance: once
j_gene: TRBJ2-1
CDR3aa: CASSQDAPGEQFF

v_gene: TRBV4-3
len: 16
abundance: many
j_gene: TRBJ2-7
CDR3aa: CASSQDLPGHSYEQYF

v_gene: TRBV5-4
len: 15
abundance: -
j_gene: TRBJ2-7
CDR3aa: CASSAGTSGSYEQYF

v_gene: TRBV28
len: 13
abundance: -
j_gene: TRBJ2-7
CDR3aa: CASRRGGSYEQYF

v_gene: TRBV5-5
len: 14
abundance: -
j_gene: TRBJ1-1
CDR3aa: CASSWGQSNTEAFF

v_gene: TRBV11-2
len: 15
abundance: -
j_gene: TRBJ2-7
CDR3aa: CASSKTGTTSYEQYF

v_gene: TRBV27
len: 14
abundance: -
j_gene: TRBJ1-5
CDR3aa: CASRPNYSNQPQHF

v_gene: TRBV3-1/TRBV3-2
len: 14
abundance: -
j_gene: TRBJ1-2
CDR3aa: CASSQDSGGRGYTF

v_gene: TRBV5-1
len: 14
abundance: -
j_gene: TRBJ2-1
CDR3aa: CASSSYETYNEQFF

v_gene: TRBV7-2
len: 14
abundance: -
j_gene: TRBJ2-2
CDR3aa: CASSLAGALRELFF

v_gene: TRBV7-8
len: 13
abundance: -
j_gene: TRBJ1-4
CDR3aa: CASSLSTNEKLFF

v_gene: TRBV2
len: 15
abundance: -
j_gene: TRBJ1-1
CDR3aa: CATSSQGSTNTEAFF

v_gene: TRBV19
len: 16
abundance: once
j_gene: TRBJ1-5
CDR3aa: CASSVQGGSGNQPQHF

v_gene: TRBV6-1
len: 16
abundance: few
j_gene: TRBJ2-6
CDR3aa: CASSAGQGSGANVLTF

v_gene: TRBV6-2/TRBV6-3
len: 17
abundance: -
j_gene: TRBJ1-2
CDR3aa: CASSTNSLPAANYGYTF

v_gene: TRBV5-1
len: 18
abundance: -
j_gene: TRBJ2-4
CDR3aa: CASSFNEGLDLAKNIQYF

v_gene: TRBV5-1
len: 17
abundance: -
j_gene: TRBJ2-2
CDR3aa: CASSPGTSVTNTGELFF

v_gene: TRBV11-3
len: 20
abundance: -
j_gene: TRBJ2-1
CDR3aa: CASSQLLTPVAASSYNEQFF

v_gene: TRBV6-2/TRBV6-3
len: 18
abundance: -
j_gene: TRBJ2-7
CDR3aa: CASSYPESVAAPPYEQYF

v_gene: TRBV2
len: 12
abundance: -
j_gene: TRBJ1-5
CDR3aa: CASSDGYQPQHF

v_gene: TRBV3-1/TRBV3-2
len: 13
abundance: few
j_gene: TRBJ2-7
CDR3aa: CASSQAGGYEQYF

v_gene: TRBV28
len: 14
abundance: few
j_gene: TRBJ1-5
CDR3aa: CASRKGYGNQPQHF

v_gene: TRBV6-5
len: 15
abundance: -
j_gene: TRBJ1-1
CDR3aa: CASRREGGRDTEAFF